Listed below are T cell receptor beta chains from one sample, sequenced in a study of blood T cell repertoires in COVID-19. Here immunoSEQ multiplex PCR was the method, and the copy in TCRdb shows in-frame clones only, minus some. Among around 500,000 clones listed, over 75% were seen once. The sample was PBMCs or T cells enriched from blood (not recorded which). The receptors here all came from a woman aged 40 to 50 who had recovered from COVID-19. The CDR3 runs from the conserved cysteine through the conserved F or W. A D gene is named only where the DNA matches it firmly. Some rows mark clone size as missing; the rest say once, few, many or name a class of expanded clone.

D	V	J	size	DNA	CDR3
TRBD2	TRBV10-3	TRBJ2-2	few	TGTGCCACCCAACGGGCTAGCGGGAGGGCCGGGGAGCTGTTTTTT	CATQRASGRAGELFF
TRBD1	TRBV19	TRBJ1-5	NA	TGTGCCAGTAGTACCAGACAGGGAGGTTACCAGCCCCAGCATTTT	CASSTRQGGYQPQHF
NA	TRBV2	TRBJ2-7	NA	TGTGCCAGCAGTTATCTGGGAGCCCTCTCCTACGAGCAGTACTTC	CASSYLGALSYEQYF
NA	TRBV28	TRBJ2-2	NA	TGTGCCAGCAGCTCCTCGAACACCGGGGAGCTGTTTTTT	CASSSSNTGELFF
NA	TRBV2	TRBJ1-2	NA	TGTGCCAGCAGTATAATTGCTAGGGGGTCAAACTATGGCTACACCTTC	CASSIIARGSNYGYTF
TRBD1	TRBV11-3	TRBJ1-3	NA	TGTGCCAGCAGCGAACAGGGGGCTCTAGGAAACACCATATATTTT	CASSEQGALGNTIYF
NA	TRBV12-3/TRBV12-4	TRBJ1-1	NA	TGTGCCAGCAGTCCCCCTTCACAGGGAAGAGCTTTCTTT	CASSPPSQGRAFF
NA	TRBV29-1	TRBJ2-7	once	TGCAGCGAGCCACAGGCAGGGGAAAGCTCCTACGAGCAGTACTTC	CSEPQAGESSYEQYF
TRBD1	TRBV10-3	TRBJ1-4	NA	TGTGCCATCAGTCGACAGGGAGATAATGAAAAACTGTTTTTT	CAISRQGDNEKLFF
TRBD1	TRBV3-1/TRBV3-2	TRBJ1-5	NA	TGTGCCAGCAGCCATCATCCCGGACAGGGGACTTCTGGCAATCAGCCCCAGCATTTT	CASSHHPGQGTSGNQPQHF
TRBD2	TRBV7-9	TRBJ2-1	once	TGTGCCAGCCTGGGGAGGGAAAACTACAATGAGCAGTTCTTC	CASLGRENYNEQFF
TRBD2	TRBV7-2	TRBJ2-1	NA	TGTGCCAGCAGCACCCGACTAGCGGGATCCTACAATGAGCAGTTCTTC	CASSTRLAGSYNEQFF
TRBD2	TRBV29-1	TRBJ2-3	NA	TGCAGCGTAGCCGGACTAGCGGCAGATACGCAGTATTTT	CSVAGLAADTQYF
NA	TRBV4-3	TRBJ2-5	NA	TGCGCCAGCAGCCCACGCGCGTTGGGCTATGAGGGAGAGACCCAGTACTTC	CASSPRALGYEGETQYF
NA	TRBV30	TRBJ1-3	once	TGTGCCTGGAGTGTCGATGGCTTCTCTGGAAACACCATATATTTT	CAWSVDGFSGNTIYF
NA	TRBV3-1/TRBV3-2	TRBJ2-1	NA	TGTGCCAGCAGCGTGCTAGAGGTGTCCTACAATGAGCAGTTCTTC	CASSVLEVSYNEQFF
TRBD1	TRBV7-2	TRBJ2-7	NA	TGTGCCAGCAGCTTAGACGGGACAGTCTCCTACGAGCAGTACTTC	CASSLDGTVSYEQYF
TRBD1	TRBV4-1	TRBJ1-2	NA	TGCGCCAGCAGCGGCGAGTCCTCCGTCGAGACAGGGAATGGCTACACCTTC	CASSGESSVETGNGYTF
NA	TRBV24-1	TRBJ2-5	NA	TGTGCCACCAGTGGCAACGACTGGGTCGTGCAGACCCAGTACTTC	CATSGNDWVVQTQYF
TRBD1	TRBV19	TRBJ2-7	few	TGTGCCAGTAGTATAGCAGGGACAGCCTCCTACGAGCAGTACTTC	CASSIAGTASYEQYF
TRBD1	TRBV5-8	TRBJ2-5	NA	TGTGCCAGCAGCCCTCAGGGGGCGGACCAAGAGACCCAGTACTTC	CASSPQGADQETQYF
TRBD1	TRBV12-5	TRBJ1-2	NA	TGTGCTAGTGGTTTGGTCCAGGGGGCCCCTAGGGGCTACACCTTC	CASGLVQGAPRGYTF
TRBD1	TRBV6-6	TRBJ1-3	NA	TGTGCCAGCAGCCGAAACCCGGGACAGGGGGCTACGTCTGGAAACACCATATATTTT	CASSRNPGQGATSGNTIYF
TRBD1	TRBV27	TRBJ1-6	NA	TGTGCCAGCACCCTGGGGACAGTCTATAATTCACCCCTCCACTTT	CASTLGTVYNSPLHF
NA	TRBV9	TRBJ2-2	NA	TGTGCCAGCAGCGTAGTCCCACGACAGAACGCCGGGGAGCTGTTTTTT	CASSVVPRQNAGELFF
NA	TRBV5-6	TRBJ1-2	NA	TGTGCCAGCAGCTTGCCACAGGGAGGCTACACCTTC	CASSLPQGGYTF
NA	TRBV12-5	TRBJ1-1	NA	TGTGCTAGTGGCTTTACGTCGTTCGGGGACACTGAAGCTTTCTTT	CASGFTSFGDTEAFF
TRBD1	TRBV18	TRBJ1-3	NA	TGTGCCAGCTCACCAGGATCGGGACAGGGACTGACTGGAAACACCATATATTTT	CASSPGSGQGLTGNTIYF
TRBD1	TRBV7-2	TRBJ1-6	once	TGTGCCAGCAGCCCTTCCGGACAGGCCTATAATTCACCCCTCCACTTT	CASSPSGQAYNSPLHF
NA	TRBV7-9	TRBJ2-5	NA	TGTGCCAGCAGCTTTAGAACGGGGTACCAAGAGACCCAGTACTTC	CASSFRTGYQETQYF
TRBD1	TRBV6-6	TRBJ2-7	NA	TGTGCCAGCAGTTCCACGGGACAGGGATTTAACGAGCAGTACTTC	CASSSTGQGFNEQYF
NA	TRBV3-1/TRBV3-2	TRBJ1-3	NA	TGTGCCAGTACAACCCCCTCCGGAAACACCATATATTTT	CASTTPSGNTIYF
NA	TRBV19	TRBJ1-2	once	TGTGCCAGTAGTCCCGAGAATCTTTATGGCTACACCTTC	CASSPENLYGYTF
NA	TRBV10-3	TRBJ2-7	NA	TGTGCCATCAGCTTTTCCTACGAGCAGTACTTC	CAISFSYEQYF
NA	TRBV6-2/TRBV6-3	TRBJ1-1	NA	TGTGCCAGCAGTTATAGTGTGGTTGCTGAAGCTTTCTTT	CASSYSVVAEAFF
TRBD1	TRBV25-1	TRBJ2-6	NA	TGTGCCAGCAGTCCCTCCAGGGGGAGCGTGGGGGCCAACGTCCTGACTTTC	CASSPSRGSVGANVLTF
NA	TRBV11-3	TRBJ1-1	NA	TGTGCCAGCAGCCTCGGCCACAGGGTTTTCTTT	CASSLGHRVFF
NA	TRBV5-5	TRBJ1-6	NA	TGTGCCAGCGGCGGCGGGGCGACATATAATTCACCCCTCCACTTT	CASGGGATYNSPLHF
TRBD1	TRBV7-9	TRBJ1-1	NA	TGTGCCAGCAGCTTAAGACAGGGAAGTTACACTGAAGCTTTCTTT	CASSLRQGSYTEAFF
NA	TRBV14	TRBJ1-4	NA	TGTGCCAGCAGCCAAGATGAGTATAATGAAAAACTGTTTTTT	CASSQDEYNEKLFF
NA	TRBV4-1	TRBJ1-3	NA	TGCGCCAGCAGCCAACCGATGACACATACCTCTGGAAACACCATATATTTT	CASSQPMTHTSGNTIYF
NA	TRBV10-2	TRBJ1-5	NA	TGCGCCAGCAGTGATTACGGGGGGCTCCAGCCCCAGCATTTT	CASSDYGGLQPQHF
NA	TRBV11-3	TRBJ2-4	NA	TGTGCCAGCAGCTTAGATGGAGGAAAGGACATTCAGTACTTC	CASSLDGGKDIQYF
NA	TRBV19	TRBJ2-7	NA	TGTGCCAGTAGTTACACCCCCTCCTACGAGCAGTACTTC	CASSYTPSYEQYF
NA	TRBV7-2	TRBJ1-5	NA	TGTGCCAGCAGCTTCGGCGGGGCTGGGCCCCAGCATTTT	CASSFGGAGPQHF
TRBD1	TRBV24-1	TRBJ2-2	NA	TGTGCCACCAGCTACCGGACAGGAGTCGATGGCACCGGGGAGCTGTTTTTT	CATSYRTGVDGTGELFF
TRBD2	TRBV10-1	TRBJ2-3	few	TGCGCCAGCAAAGCGGGAGCTGGCACAGATACGCAGTATTTT	CASKAGAGTDTQYF
TRBD2	TRBV11-2	TRBJ2-1	NA	TGTGCCAGCAGCTTAGATATAGGACTAGCGAGGGTCTACAATGAGCAGTTCTTC	CASSLDIGLARVYNEQFF
NA	TRBV7-2	TRBJ2-1	NA	TGTGCCAGCAGGACAGATTACAATGAGCAGTTCTTC	CASRTDYNEQFF
TRBD1	TRBV3-1/TRBV3-2	TRBJ2-7	NA	TGTGCCAGCAGCCAAGGACAGGGGGCGGGGGAGCAGTACTTC	CASSQGQGAGEQYF
TRBD1	TRBV9	TRBJ1-1	NA	TGTGCCAGCAGCGTAGGGACAGGGAACACTGAAGCTTTCTTT	CASSVGTGNTEAFF
NA	TRBV19	TRBJ1-1	NA	TGTGCCAGTAGTATCTGGGGGGAGTTCACTGAAGCTTTCTTT	CASSIWGEFTEAFF
TRBD2	TRBV10-3	TRBJ2-5	NA	TGTGCCATCAGTGCCGGACTAGCGGGAGTAGAGACCCAGTACTTC	CAISAGLAGVETQYF
TRBD1	TRBV19	TRBJ2-5	NA	TGTGCCAGTAGTATTGAGACAGGGGACCCCCAAGAGACCCAGTACTTC	CASSIETGDPQETQYF
NA	TRBV2	TRBJ1-1	once	TGTGCCAGCACCCGGAGGGGCGCCAACCGTAAGAACACTGAAGCTTTCTTT	CASTRRGANRKNTEAFF
NA	TRBV30	TRBJ2-1	NA	TGTGCCTGGATCGTGGCGCCGAGGGTTAGCACCTACAATGAGCAGTTCTTC	CAWIVAPRVSTYNEQFF
NA	TRBV7-2	TRBJ2-1	NA	TGTGCCAGCAGCTTAGAGATCCCTTTAGCGGAGCAGTTCTTC	CASSLEIPLAEQFF